A selection of T cell receptor beta chains follows, all from one sample in a study of T cells in Graves' hyperthyroidism and ophthalmopathy. TCRdb used MiXCR to reprocess the multiplex PCR reads, holding one entry per CDR3 protein. The sample records 550,000 to 650,000 distinct CDR3 sequences, about 15% being singletons. The sequenced material came from blood. The receptors here all came from a woman aged 40 to 50 with Graves' hyperthyroidism. Each CDR3 is given with its conserved first and last residue. The D gene is left open where the match is weak. Clone size is not always given. Where it is, it says once, few, many or a class for expanded clones.

d_call: -; v_call: TRBV29-1; clone_size: -; cdr3_length: 13; j_call: TRBJ2-3; cdr3_aa: CSVERLDIGTQYF; cdr3_nt: TGCAGCGTTGAAAGGCTGGATATAGGTACGCAGTATTTT
d_call: -; v_call: TRBV4-1; clone_size: many; cdr3_length: 16; j_call: TRBJ2-7; cdr3_aa: CASSQGESLGGYEQYF; cdr3_nt: TGCGCCAGCAGCCAAGGGGAATCCCTCGGCGGTTACGAGCAGTACTTC
d_call: -; v_call: TRBV6-1; clone_size: many; cdr3_length: 14; j_call: TRBJ1-2; cdr3_aa: CASSPRDTNDGYTF; cdr3_nt: TGTGCCAGCAGTCCCCGGGACACAAACGATGGCTACACCTTC
d_call: TRBD1; v_call: TRBV5-1; clone_size: many; cdr3_length: 15; j_call: TRBJ2-7; cdr3_aa: CASSLSGTGTYEQYF; cdr3_nt: TGCGCCAGCAGCTTGAGCGGGACAGGGACCTACGAGCAGTACTTC
d_call: -; v_call: TRBV27; clone_size: many; cdr3_length: 16; j_call: TRBJ1-1; cdr3_aa: CASSLNTGRTNTEAFF; cdr3_nt: TGTGCCAGCAGTTTAAATACAGGACGGACGAACACTGAAGCTTTCTTT
d_call: -; v_call: TRBV12-3/TRBV12-4; clone_size: many; cdr3_length: 15; j_call: TRBJ1-5; cdr3_aa: CASSAGPLEGQPQHF; cdr3_nt: TGTGCCAGCAGTGCGGGACCCTTAGAAGGTCAGCCCCAGCATTTT
d_call: TRBD2; v_call: TRBV4-1; clone_size: few; cdr3_length: 16; j_call: TRBJ2-2; cdr3_aa: CASSPGTSSYTGELFF; cdr3_nt: TGCGCCAGCAGCCCTGGGACTAGCTCTTACACCGGGGAGCTGTTTTTT
d_call: TRBD2; v_call: TRBV2; clone_size: many; cdr3_length: 15; j_call: TRBJ2-7; cdr3_aa: CASSVAGQASYEQYF; cdr3_nt: TGTGCCAGCAGTGTAGCGGGTCAGGCTTCCTACGAGCAGTACTTC
d_call: TRBD1; v_call: TRBV2; clone_size: many; cdr3_length: 15; j_call: TRBJ2-5; cdr3_aa: CASSGGQGEQETQYF; cdr3_nt: TGTGCCAGCAGTGGGGGACAGGGAGAACAAGAGACCCAGTACTTC
d_call: TRBD1; v_call: TRBV9; clone_size: many; cdr3_length: 14; j_call: TRBJ2-1; cdr3_aa: CASSPRTGENEQFF; cdr3_nt: TGTGCCAGCAGCCCCCGGACAGGGGAAAATGAGCAGTTCTTC
d_call: -; v_call: TRBV7-2; clone_size: many; cdr3_length: 15; j_call: TRBJ1-5; cdr3_aa: CASSFQGNSNQPQHF; cdr3_nt: TGTGCCAGCAGCTTCCAAGGAAATAGCAATCAGCCCCAGCATTTT
d_call: -; v_call: TRBV9; clone_size: many; cdr3_length: 17; j_call: TRBJ2-5; cdr3_aa: CASSVEGGGLDRETQYF; cdr3_nt: TGTGCCAGCAGCGTAGAGGGGGGGGGGCTCGACCGAGAGACCCAGTACTTC
d_call: -; v_call: TRBV10-3; clone_size: few; cdr3_length: 14; j_call: TRBJ1-3; cdr3_aa: CAISGGAAGNTIYF; cdr3_nt: TGTGCCATCAGTGGAGGGGCAGCTGGAAACACCATATATTTT
d_call: -; v_call: TRBV2; clone_size: many; cdr3_length: 12; j_call: TRBJ1-4; cdr3_aa: CASSEGVEKLFF; cdr3_nt: TGTGCCAGCAGTGAGGGGGTTGAAAAACTGTTTTTT
d_call: TRBD2; v_call: TRBV6-2/TRBV6-3; clone_size: many; cdr3_length: 17; j_call: TRBJ2-3; cdr3_aa: CASSYPGLAGGRDTQYF; cdr3_nt: TGTGCCAGCAGTTACCCCGGGCTAGCGGGAGGAAGAGATACGCAGTATTTT
d_call: -; v_call: TRBV7-3; clone_size: few; cdr3_length: 15; j_call: TRBJ1-2; cdr3_aa: CASSLQGGVYYGYTF; cdr3_nt: TGTGCCAGCAGCCTCCAGGGAGGAGTTTACTATGGCTACACCTTC
d_call: -; v_call: TRBV29-1; clone_size: -; cdr3_length: 15; j_call: TRBJ2-3; cdr3_aa: CSVEDRKTGSDTQYF; cdr3_nt: TGCAGCGTTGAAGATAGAAAGACGGGCTCGGATACGCAGTATTTT
d_call: TRBD2; v_call: TRBV20-1; clone_size: -; cdr3_length: 14; j_call: TRBJ2-3; cdr3_aa: CSARTSEGTDTQYF; cdr3_nt: TGCAGTGCCCGGACTAGCGAAGGCACAGATACGCAGTATTTT
d_call: -; v_call: TRBV20-1; clone_size: -; cdr3_length: 15; j_call: TRBJ2-7; cdr3_aa: CSVLLRAGAHYEQYF; cdr3_nt: TGCAGTGTTCTTCTGCGCGCAGGGGCTCACTACGAGCAGTACTTC
d_call: -; v_call: TRBV7-2; clone_size: few; cdr3_length: 11; j_call: TRBJ2-1; cdr3_aa: CPSSLGREQFF; cdr3_nt: TGTCCCAGCAGCTTGGGGAGAGAGCAGTTCTTC
d_call: -; v_call: TRBV15; clone_size: few; cdr3_length: 16; j_call: TRBJ2-3; cdr3_aa: CATSRDARDLTDTQYF; cdr3_nt: TGTGCCACCAGCAGAGATGCCCGGGACCTCACAGATACGCAGTATTTT
d_call: -; v_call: TRBV2; clone_size: many; cdr3_length: 14; j_call: TRBJ2-4; cdr3_aa: CASSIGLAKNIQYF; cdr3_nt: TGTGCCAGCAGTATCGGACTAGCCAAAAACATTCAGTACTTC
d_call: TRBD1; v_call: TRBV18; clone_size: many; cdr3_length: 14; j_call: TRBJ1-1; cdr3_aa: CASSRTGKGTEAFF; cdr3_nt: TGTGCCAGCTCGCGGACAGGGAAGGGCACTGAAGCTTTCTTT
d_call: TRBD2; v_call: TRBV7-9; clone_size: many; cdr3_length: 15; j_call: TRBJ2-1; cdr3_aa: CASSSSGREGDEQFF; cdr3_nt: TGTGCCAGCAGCTCCAGCGGGAGGGAAGGCGATGAGCAGTTCTTC
d_call: -; v_call: TRBV13; clone_size: many; cdr3_length: 14; j_call: TRBJ2-3; cdr3_aa: CASSGTRAGDTQYF; cdr3_nt: TGTGCCAGTTCGGGGACTCGAGCTGGGGATACGCAGTATTTT
d_call: -; v_call: TRBV28; clone_size: many; cdr3_length: 15; j_call: TRBJ2-3; cdr3_aa: CASSLRERLIDTQYF; cdr3_nt: TGTGCCAGCAGTTTGAGGGAGCGGTTGATAGATACGCAGTATTTT
d_call: TRBD1; v_call: TRBV20-1; clone_size: many; cdr3_length: 14; j_call: TRBJ2-7; cdr3_aa: CSARRGQGTVEQYF; cdr3_nt: TGCAGTGCTAGGCGGGGACAGGGGACGGTCGAGCAGTACTTC
d_call: -; v_call: TRBV28; clone_size: few; cdr3_length: 15; j_call: TRBJ2-7; cdr3_aa: CASSFPLAPGIGQYF; cdr3_nt: TGTGCCAGCAGTTTTCCTCTAGCGCCAGGGATCGGGCAGTACTTC
d_call: TRBD1; v_call: TRBV29-1; clone_size: -; cdr3_length: 12; j_call: TRBJ1-1; cdr3_aa: CSVVRGQGEAFF; cdr3_nt: TGCAGCGTTGTCCGAGGACAGGGCGAAGCTTTCTTT
d_call: TRBD2; v_call: TRBV27; clone_size: -; cdr3_length: 15; j_call: TRBJ2-1; cdr3_aa: CASRRTSGGYNEQFF; cdr3_nt: TGTGCCAGCCGGAGGACTAGCGGGGGATACAATGAGCAGTTCTTC
d_call: -; v_call: TRBV14; clone_size: -; cdr3_length: 13; j_call: TRBJ2-5; cdr3_aa: CASSPAGVETQYF; cdr3_nt: TGTGCCAGCAGCCCCGCAGGGGTTGAGACCCAGTACTTC
d_call: -; v_call: TRBV19; clone_size: few; cdr3_length: 13; j_call: TRBJ2-5; cdr3_aa: CASSINGRETQYF; cdr3_nt: TGTGCCAGTAGTATAAATGGGCGGGAGACCCAGTACTTC
d_call: -; v_call: TRBV20-1; clone_size: -; cdr3_length: 15; j_call: TRBJ2-1; cdr3_aa: CSARDYSPRPNEQFF; cdr3_nt: TGCAGTGCTAGAGACTATTCCCCTCGACCCAATGAGCAGTTCTTC
d_call: -; v_call: TRBV6-1; clone_size: few; cdr3_length: 13; j_call: TRBJ2-5; cdr3_aa: CASRSQGKETQYF; cdr3_nt: TGTGCCAGCAGAAGTCAGGGGAAGGAGACCCAGTACTTC
d_call: -; v_call: TRBV20-1; clone_size: -; cdr3_length: 15; j_call: TRBJ2-3; cdr3_aa: CSAHDRRGLTDTQYF; cdr3_nt: TGCAGTGCCCATGACAGGAGGGGCCTCACAGATACGCAGTATTTT
d_call: TRBD1; v_call: TRBV28; clone_size: many; cdr3_length: 14; j_call: TRBJ1-4; cdr3_aa: CASRPRDRGPKLFF; cdr3_nt: TGTGCCAGCAGGCCACGAGACAGGGGGCCAAAACTGTTTTTT
d_call: -; v_call: TRBV18; clone_size: few; cdr3_length: 14; j_call: TRBJ2-6; cdr3_aa: CASSPSGGANVLTF; cdr3_nt: TGTGCCAGCTCACCAAGCGGTGGGGCCAACGTCCTGACTTTC
d_call: -; v_call: TRBV5-8; clone_size: many; cdr3_length: 16; j_call: TRBJ2-1; cdr3_aa: CASSSSGLFGYNEQFF; cdr3_nt: TGTGCCAGCAGCTCAAGCGGTCTATTCGGCTACAATGAGCAGTTCTTC
d_call: -; v_call: TRBV28; clone_size: many; cdr3_length: 13; j_call: TRBJ2-5; cdr3_aa: CASSYRAAVTQYF; cdr3_nt: TGTGCCAGCAGTTACAGGGCGGCGGTGACCCAGTACTTC
d_call: TRBD1; v_call: TRBV20-1; clone_size: few; cdr3_length: 16; j_call: TRBJ1-3; cdr3_aa: CSAEPDRANSGNTIYF; cdr3_nt: TGCAGTGCTGAGCCGGACAGGGCAAACTCTGGAAACACCATATATTTT
d_call: -; v_call: TRBV2; clone_size: many; cdr3_length: 15; j_call: TRBJ1-4; cdr3_aa: CASSEAEKANEKLFF; cdr3_nt: TGTGCCAGCAGTGAAGCGGAGAAGGCTAATGAAAAACTGTTTTTT
d_call: -; v_call: TRBV29-1; clone_size: few; cdr3_length: 11; j_call: TRBJ2-7; cdr3_aa: CSAGYTYEQYF; cdr3_nt: TGCAGCGCTGGATACACGTACGAGCAGTACTTC
d_call: -; v_call: TRBV18; clone_size: many; cdr3_length: 13; j_call: TRBJ1-6; cdr3_aa: CASSPGQNSPLHF; cdr3_nt: TGTGCCAGCTCACCGGGGCAAAATTCACCCCTCCACTTT
d_call: -; v_call: TRBV6-1; clone_size: many; cdr3_length: 12; j_call: TRBJ2-5; cdr3_aa: CASSRIQTTQYF; cdr3_nt: TGTGCCAGCAGCCGAATTCAGACGACCCAGTACTTC
d_call: -; v_call: TRBV5-1; clone_size: few; cdr3_length: 15; j_call: TRBJ2-7; cdr3_aa: CASSLAGGTPYEQYF; cdr3_nt: TGCGCCAGCAGCTTGGCAGGGGGGACGCCCTACGAGCAGTACTTC
d_call: -; v_call: TRBV20-1; clone_size: -; cdr3_length: 14; j_call: TRBJ1-1; cdr3_aa: CSARDPGGSTEAFF; cdr3_nt: TGCAGTGCTAGAGACCCCGGGGGGAGCACTGAAGCTTTCTTT
d_call: TRBD2; v_call: TRBV12-5; clone_size: few; cdr3_length: 16; j_call: TRBJ2-2; cdr3_aa: CASGFLPGLAIGELFF; cdr3_nt: TGTGCTAGTGGTTTTCTACCGGGACTAGCGATCGGGGAGCTGTTTTTT
d_call: -; v_call: TRBV12-3/TRBV12-4; clone_size: -; cdr3_length: 14; j_call: TRBJ2-7; cdr3_aa: CASSLLLAGYEQYF; cdr3_nt: TGTGCCAGCAGTTTACTCCTAGCTGGCTACGAGCAGTACTTC
d_call: -; v_call: TRBV19; clone_size: few; cdr3_length: 14; j_call: TRBJ2-5; cdr3_aa: CASSISGFGETQYF; cdr3_nt: TGTGCCAGTAGTATATCTGGGTTTGGAGAGACCCAGTACTTC
d_call: -; v_call: TRBV25-1; clone_size: few; cdr3_length: 17; j_call: TRBJ2-1; cdr3_aa: CASSEKVPSGSYNEQFF; cdr3_nt: TGTGCCAGCAGTGAAAAGGTCCCCTCCGGCTCCTACAATGAGCAGTTCTTC
d_call: -; v_call: TRBV25-1; clone_size: few; cdr3_length: 16; j_call: TRBJ2-7; cdr3_aa: CASSESRAPGGLEQYF; cdr3_nt: TGTGCCAGCAGTGAATCGCGGGCGCCCGGAGGTCTCGAGCAGTACTTC
d_call: -; v_call: TRBV3-1; clone_size: many; cdr3_length: 11; j_call: TRBJ2-1; cdr3_aa: CASSQAGFQFF; cdr3_nt: TGTGCCAGCAGCCAAGCGGGATTCCAGTTCTTC
d_call: -; v_call: TRBV20-1; clone_size: -; cdr3_length: 12; j_call: TRBJ2-2; cdr3_aa: CSAPGDTGELFF; cdr3_nt: TGCAGTGCCCCCGGGGATACCGGGGAGCTGTTTTTT